What follows describes a single TCR beta chain. The sample holds a few counts of this clone. Its antigen remains undetermined. Per-base qualities were not stored, and no clone one base away is much larger. The sample comes from a study of cytomegalovirus exposure and HLA in healthy donors (dated by TCRdb to 2016 to 2017). At the level of the whole study: An earlier analysis of roughly 630 of the donors reported about 250 Gb of sequence data and 120 million or so unique TCR beta sequences from about 200 million T cells. Typing coverage varied by locus: about 620-640 donors for A, B, C, DRB1 and DQB1; more than 500 for DQA1; around 610 for DPA1; 450 to 480 for DPB1. Four to six DR-DQ haplotypes were handled as single units for association and clustering, since linkage in the cohort was strong. HLA typing included class I and class II loci at four-digit resolution. A later analysis re-analyzed previously published TCR beta repertoires from about 730 donors and added high-resolution HLA genotyping to study TCR occurrence patterns. In an earlier analysis of roughly 580 of the donors, high-throughput TCR beta sequencing was used to judge whether each TCR beta V gene segment behaved as functional or pseudogenic. All discovery cohort repertoires had been generated on a single sequencing platform. The T cell repertoires of about 700 subjects were profiled by immunosequencing and related to cytomegalovirus serostatus. High-throughput TCR immunosequencing, statistical association of individual TCRs with disease status, and machine learning were combined to predict cytomegalovirus infection status. Across around 400 genotyped donors of the cohort, an average of about 200,000 unique TCR beta nucleotide sequences per donor were sequenced, and 15% to 20% of those sequences were non-productive. The study aimed to test whether cataloging public T cell receptors could reveal signatures of past pathogen exposure. Roughly 300 gigabases of sequencing data and roughly 90 million unique TCR sequences were included in an early release covering several hundred HLA-typed donors. In addition to the first cohort of 666 subjects, a separate validation cohort of approximately 130 different subjects was used. Of the 300 to 500 genotyped donors, roughly 80% were placed in the genetic ancestry cluster associated with self-reported Caucasian donors. In the later analysis, no new phenotypic data were used to find candidate immune exposures; instead, reliance was placed on TCR beta sequences and their occurrence across donors. A later genetic analysis used genome-wide SNP genotypes for about three fifths of the 666 donors, treating that subset as a discovery cohort. Donor age, sex, ethnicity and CMV serostatus were compiled alongside the repertoire data. The study at large found these results: In this cohort, only TCR beta chains were sequenced, and detectable features were limited by the absence of alpha or paired-chain data. In a later analysis, the rate of TCR association differed among HLA loci, with DRB1 alleles having the most associated TCRs and HLA-C alleles having the fewest. The classifier was reported to diagnose cytomegalovirus status with high specificity and sensitivity in both the original cohort and the validation cohort. Some IMGT-functional V segments, including TRBV6-2 and TRBV6-3, could not be told apart with the 87-base-pair reads, so those segments were excluded. In a later analysis, most CMV-associated TCR beta chains were found to appear HLA-restricted, with HLA associations seemingly driven largely by CMV exposure. Because counts were too low, roughly 16 rarely observed V segments, including chromosome 9 orphons, were left out of the earlier analysis of 587 of the donors. When HLA alleles, especially DR and DQ, strongly co-occurred, attributing TCR associations to individual alleles was difficult. A further reported finding was that TCR beta sequences accurately predicted the HLA-A and HLA-B alleles for most subjects in the first cohort. A later analysis found that HLA-associated TCR beta chains were more clonally expanded and had lower generation probabilities than equally common non-associated chains. In a later analysis, several top co-occurrence clusters were reported to appear linked to parvovirus B19, influenza, CMV and Epstein-Barr virus. In the study, 150 to 200 TCR beta chains were listed as associated with cytomegalovirus. In vitro tests confirmed that a few of the cytomegalovirus-associated TCR beta chains recognize cytomegalovirus antigens. It was suggested by the authors that the approach could potentially be generalized to other disease states and immunological phenotypes. Presence/absence analyses assumed roughly uniform sequencing depth across donors, an assumption that may not hold. In an earlier analysis of some 540 of the donors, most TCR beta V segments appeared in productive rearrangements about 87% or about 30% of the time, broadly matching IMGT annotations. Because some donors lacked HLA typing at each locus, the association tests relied only on the typed subset. In a later genetic analysis, a missense DCLRE1C variant was associated with V-gene and J-gene trimming of TCR beta chains, and the association was replicated in an independent cohort. At a false discovery rate of 0.05, a later analysis linked under 20,000 TCR beta sequences to specific HLA alleles. In a later genetic analysis, fewer N-insertions in productive TCRs were reported among donors in an Asian-associated ancestry cluster than the approximately 670-donor mean. A cluster of highly shared sequence variants was judged likely to represent a technical artifact of the sequencing pipeline. Linkage disequilibrium might explain the correlated functional status among segregating V segments, but an unknown experimental factor could not be excluded. Most TCR sequences were seen in very few donors, while some public TCRs were found in many individuals. For the cohort, immune exposure information was limited to CMV serostatus.

Library construction relied on the immunoSEQ multiplex PCR assay. A mixture of 60 forward primers for TCR Vbeta segments and 13 reverse primers for TCR Jbeta segments was used in the multiplex PCR. The CDR3 region of rearranged TCR beta genes was amplified from genomic DNA by a multiplex PCR assay. The amplified TCR beta libraries were sequenced on the Illumina HiSeq System as 87-base-pair reads. Processing in the source paper ran as follows. A later analysis counted tens of millions of unique TCR beta chains across the 666 repertoires, and around 9.9 million of these chains were shared by at least two donors. Raw reads were error-corrected and collapsed into unique sequences by a nearest-neighbor algorithm in which closely related sequences were merged to remove PCR and sequencing errors. To assign V, D and J gene segments, CDR3 sequences were aligned to IMGT reference sequences. For a sequence to be retained, a match of at least six nucleotides to both a V gene segment and a J gene segment was required. Rearrangements were called productive when the CDR3 lacked stop codons and stayed in frame with V and J; all others were non-productive. CDR3 was defined by IMGT convention, running from the second conserved V-encoded cysteine to the conserved J-encoded phenylalanine. Sequences without an unambiguous match to a single V gene segment were excluded from the earlier analysis of 450 to 650 of the donors. An earlier analysis of a few hundred of the donors called V segments functional above 56.7% productive rearrangements and segregating when the between-donor standard deviation exceeded 5%. A statistical classification framework was developed to diagnose cytomegalovirus status using the catalog of TCR beta chain sequences. A later analysis assigned V and J genes by comparing TCR nucleotide sequences with IMGT/GENE-DB human TR gene sequences. In a later analysis, CDR3 sequences and most-parsimonious VDJ recombination scenarios were assigned using the TCRdist pipeline. A later analysis defined each TCR beta chain by its CDR3 amino acid sequence plus V-gene family, and excluded reads lacking a unique V-gene family. In a later analysis, 500 to 700 highly shared, low-generation-probability nucleotide sequences were removed to address suspected cross-contamination and a sequencing artifact. A later analysis calculated a clonal expansion index for each public chain from normalized within-repertoire ranks of inferred template counts. Generation probabilities in a later analysis came from a VDJ recombination model fitted to out-of-frame rearrangements, and those results were checked against IGoR. In a later analysis, TCR-TCR, TCR-HLA and TCR-CMV co-occurrence was scored with hypergeometric tests, and a repertoire-size bias correction was applied to TCR pairs. To estimate false discovery rates, a later analysis permuted the HLA or CMV assignments 20 times. In a later analysis, co-occurring TCRs were grouped using DBSCAN, and TCRdist sequence similarity was added for clustering within HLA-allele-positive subsets. Co-occurrence clustering excluded repertoires with fewer than 30,000 or more than 120,000 public chains, plus five with anomalous nucleotide sharing. TCRdb mirrors the immuneACCESS table, restricted to in-frame sequences. Some clones are absent from its copies; in checked studies, under half trace to an unresolved V gene, and the reason for the others is unknown. V and J calls and clone size come straight from that table; D and trimming were deduced from the DNA. In all, the sample holds roughly 250,000 clones, and 80% of those were seen once. About 0.29% of the sample rests with the top ten.

The germline V gene provides CDR1 MNHEY and CDR2 SVGAGI. Trimming at the junction amounts to 6 bases on V and 0 bases on J, and the germline ends lie 12 bases apart. Measured from the cysteine to the phenylalanine, the CDR3 is 15 residues long. CDR3 DNA only is kept here, 45 bases in frame from base 1. The cohort comprised some 730 healthy bone marrow donors. Cohort members were all nominally healthy when sampled, although unrecorded immune exposures were likely present. The donor was CMV seronegative and was included in the group of several hundred seronegative cohort members. A peripheral blood sample was provided by each donor, and peripheral blood mononuclear cells were used for TCR beta sequencing. Genomic DNA was extracted from the blood cell samples with the Qiagen DNeasy Blood Extraction Kit.

Sequenced input: PBMCs. This clonotype was sampled from a girl aged 2 to 10 in good health and CMV-seronegative. The chain is assembled from TRBV6-5 and TRBJ2-4; perhaps TRBD2 is the D gene, with 6 bases matching. The bases read TGTGCCAGCAGCAGGACTAACATAGCCAAAAACATTCAGTACTTC. Its translation reads: CASSRTNIAKNIQYF.